The entry below describes one TCR beta chain. The authors prepared the TCRbeta library with unique molecular identifiers. TCRdb re-analysed the PCR reads in MiXCR, keeping a single row per CDR3 protein. The profile shows about 610,000 distinct CDR3 sequences, 8% to 11% of them singletons. CDR3 size: 16 residues. The V segment lost 4 bases and the J segment 3 bases; nucleotides outside the gene matches: 8. CDR1 is LGHDT, CDR2 YNNKEL, per germline (reference sequence). This sample stems from a study of T-cell reconstitution after alpha-beta-depleted transplantation in children. The source of this sequence is a human donor who donated a stem cell graft to a child with acute myeloid leukemia. Sequenced here: PBMCs from the stem cell graft donor, sampled from the stem cell graft. The genes are TRBV3-1 and TRBJ2-5; 10 nucleotides agree with TRBD2. CDR3 in amino acids: CASSLRASGSEETQYF. In DNA, the CDR3 is TGTGCCAGCAGCCTCCGAGCTAGCGGGAGTGAAGAGACCCAGTACTTC.